The clone carrying this T cell receptor beta chain was recorded only once. Trimming took 2 bases from V and 5 from J; bases not matched to a gene: 4. Germline lookup yields CDR1 SEHNR and CDR2 FQNEAQ (reference sequence). The CDR3 is 14 amino acids. The sample is drawn from a study of blood T cell repertoires in COVID-19. For the study at large: Sites in the United States, Italy and Spain provided acute and convalescent COVID-19 samples. PBMCs, B-cell-depleted T cells, or T cells provided the cDNA or gDNA that made up the material.

Data came from immunoSEQ multiplex PCR; TCRdb stores just in-frame clones and leaves some out. This sample has around 71,000 clones, with 65% to 90% found just once. While infection was still active, Seattle patients were enrolled and then followed longitudinally. The V and J genes are TRBV7-9 and TRBJ1-1, with 8 bases fitting TRBD1. The source is a man under 40 with COVID-19, enrolled during active disease. What was sequenced was peripheral blood. DNA for the CDR3: TGTGCCAGCAGCTTAACCAGGGGGCAGACTGAAGCTTTCTTT. Translating gives CASSLTRGQTEAFF.